This T cell receptor (beta chain) was profiled in a study of radiation and T cells in renal cell carcinoma. Study at large: Nephrectomy followed 15 Gy stereotactic body radiation by 4 weeks.

Measured with immunoSEQ multiplex PCR; TCRdb has only the in-frame clones, and not every one. The repertoire holds some 130,000 clones, 75% to 85% seen once, with around 1.8% in the top ten. To note about this clone: Its antigen is still unknown.

Time point indicated: blood 2 weeks post-SBRT. Treatment in this sample: 15 Gy SBRT to primary tumor, nephrectomy 4 weeks later. Blood was sampled at baseline, 2 weeks and 4 weeks after SBRT. This renal cell carcinoma was of the clear cell type. Notes on the study in general: From baseline, blood top tumor clonotypes peaked at 2 weeks post-radiation.

This receptor was taken from a woman in her fifties or sixties with renal cell carcinoma. The specimen comprised blood, sampled from a patient whose treatment included radiotherapy and nephrectomy.

The CDR3 DNA reads as TGCGCCAGCAGCCCCGCGACTAGCGGGGGGGCTTACGAGCAGTACTTC. Its translation: CASSPATSGGAYEQYF. The chain has TRBV4-3 and TRBJ2-7; TRBD2 matches 14 bases. Germline V gene sequence: CDR1 LGHNA, CDR2 YSLEER. Trimming at V came to 4 bases and at J to 4 bases, leaving 6 bases not matched to a gene. The CDR3 is 16 amino acids.